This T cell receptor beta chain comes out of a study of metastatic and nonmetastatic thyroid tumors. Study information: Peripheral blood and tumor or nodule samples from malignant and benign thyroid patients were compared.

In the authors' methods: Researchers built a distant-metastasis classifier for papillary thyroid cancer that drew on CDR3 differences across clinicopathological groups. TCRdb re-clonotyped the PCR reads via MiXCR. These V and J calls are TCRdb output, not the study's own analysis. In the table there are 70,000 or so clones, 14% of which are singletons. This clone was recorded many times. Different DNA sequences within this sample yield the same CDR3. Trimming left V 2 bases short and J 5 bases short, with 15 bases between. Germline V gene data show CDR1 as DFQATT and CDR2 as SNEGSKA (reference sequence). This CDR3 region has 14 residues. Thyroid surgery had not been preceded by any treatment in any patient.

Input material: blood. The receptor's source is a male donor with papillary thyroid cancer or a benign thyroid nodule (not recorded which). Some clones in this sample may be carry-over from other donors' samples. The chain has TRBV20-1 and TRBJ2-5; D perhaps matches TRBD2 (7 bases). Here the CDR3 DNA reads TGCAGTGCTAGAAGGGCGGGGGCAATGGAGACCCAGTACTTC. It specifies CSARRAGAMETQYF.